This entry describes one T cell receptor beta chain. Its matching antigen is unknown. It was with random hexamers that 0.5 to 1 ug RNA was reverse transcribed. TCRdb recomputed calls from the immunoSEQ multiplex PCR reads with MiXCR, one row per CDR3 protein. The sample lists 100,000 to 150,000 distinct CDR3 sequences, around 92% occurring once. This sample stems from a study of CD8 T cells in Susac syndrome. The study's findings and limits: The study acknowledged a relatively small number of individuals in its TCR sequencing and HLA analysis.

Trimming shortened V by 1 base and J by 6 bases, and 15 bases separated the two germline ends. CDR3 size: 15 residues. Germline values: CDR1 SEHNR, CDR2 FQNEAQ (reference sequence). Material: CD4+ T cells from PBMCs. This clonotype was obtained from a human donor with multiple sclerosis. The chain uses TRBV7-9 and TRBJ1-2; no definite D call. The CDR3 nucleotides read TGTGCCAGCAGCTTAGTTACCGGGTCCAGTCATGGCTACACCTTC. Its protein is CASSLVTGSSHGYTF.